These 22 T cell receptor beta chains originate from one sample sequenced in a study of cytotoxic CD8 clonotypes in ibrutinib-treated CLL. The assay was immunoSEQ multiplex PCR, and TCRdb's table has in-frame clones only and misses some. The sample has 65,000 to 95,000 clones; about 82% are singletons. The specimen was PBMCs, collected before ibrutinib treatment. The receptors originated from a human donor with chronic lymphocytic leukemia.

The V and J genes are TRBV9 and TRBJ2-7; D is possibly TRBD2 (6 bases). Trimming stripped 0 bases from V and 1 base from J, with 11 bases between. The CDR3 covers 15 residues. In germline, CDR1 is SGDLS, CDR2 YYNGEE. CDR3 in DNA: TGTGCCAGCAGCGTAGGGGCCGGGAGTTCCTACGAGCAGTACTTC. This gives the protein CASSVGAGSSYEQYF.

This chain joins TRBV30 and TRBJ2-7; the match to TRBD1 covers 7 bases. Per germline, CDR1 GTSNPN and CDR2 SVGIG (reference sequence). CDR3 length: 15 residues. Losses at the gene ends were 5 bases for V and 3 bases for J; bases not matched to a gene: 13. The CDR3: CAWGDIATGFYEQYF. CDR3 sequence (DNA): TGTGCCTGGGGGGATATCGCGACAGGGTTCTACGAGCAGTACTTC.

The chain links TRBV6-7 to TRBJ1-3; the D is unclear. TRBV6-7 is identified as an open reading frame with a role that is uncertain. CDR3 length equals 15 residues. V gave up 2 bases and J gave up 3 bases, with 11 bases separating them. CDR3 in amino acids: CASSYDFFDGNTIYF. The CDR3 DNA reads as TGTGCCAGCAGTTACGATTTCTTTGATGGAAACACCATATATTTT.

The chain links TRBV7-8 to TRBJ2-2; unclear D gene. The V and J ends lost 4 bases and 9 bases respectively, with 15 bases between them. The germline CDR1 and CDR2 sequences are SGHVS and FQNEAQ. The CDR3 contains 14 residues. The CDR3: CASSSLTRIRELFF. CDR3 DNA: TGTGCCAGCAGCTCGTTGACCCGGATCCGGGAGCTGTTTTTT.

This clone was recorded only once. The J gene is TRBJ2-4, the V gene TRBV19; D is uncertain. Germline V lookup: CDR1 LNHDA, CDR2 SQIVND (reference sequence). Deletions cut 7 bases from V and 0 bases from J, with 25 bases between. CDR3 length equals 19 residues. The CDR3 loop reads CASTSSTDPVRLAKNIQYF. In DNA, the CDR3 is TGTGCCAGTACGTCGTCGACGGACCCCGTCAGATTAGCCAAAAACATTCAGTACTTC.

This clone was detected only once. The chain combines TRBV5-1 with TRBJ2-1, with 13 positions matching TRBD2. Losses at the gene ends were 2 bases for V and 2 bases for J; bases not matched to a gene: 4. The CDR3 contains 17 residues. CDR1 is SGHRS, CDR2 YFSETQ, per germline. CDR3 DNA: TGCGCCAGCAGCTTAATGACTAGCGGGAGGCCCTACAATGAGCAGTTCTTC. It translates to CASSLMTSGRPYNEQFF. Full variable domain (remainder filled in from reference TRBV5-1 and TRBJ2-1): KAGVTQTPRYLIKTRGQQVTLSCSPISGHRSVSWYQQTPGQGLQFLFEYFSETQRNKGNFPGRFSGRQFSNSRSEMNVSTLELGDSALYLCASSLMTSGRPYNEQFFGPGTRLTVL.

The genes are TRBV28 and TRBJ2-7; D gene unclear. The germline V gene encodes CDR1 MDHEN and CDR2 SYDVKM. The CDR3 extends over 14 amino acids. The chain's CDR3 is CASQASHASYEQYF. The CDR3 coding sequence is TGTGCTTCGCAGGCGTCTCATGCCAGCTACGAGCAGTACTTC.

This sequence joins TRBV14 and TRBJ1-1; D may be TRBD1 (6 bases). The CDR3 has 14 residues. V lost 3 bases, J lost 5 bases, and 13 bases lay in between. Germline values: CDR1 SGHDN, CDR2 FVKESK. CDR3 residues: CASSQGGRRTEAFF. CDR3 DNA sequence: TGTGCCAGCAGCCAGGGGGGGCGCCGAACTGAAGCTTTCTTT.

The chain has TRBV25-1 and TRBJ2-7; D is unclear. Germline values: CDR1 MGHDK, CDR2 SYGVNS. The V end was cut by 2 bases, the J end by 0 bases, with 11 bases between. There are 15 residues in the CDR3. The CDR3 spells CASSEDAWASYEQYF. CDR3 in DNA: TGTGCCAGCAGTGAAGACGCGTGGGCCTCCTACGAGCAGTACTTC.

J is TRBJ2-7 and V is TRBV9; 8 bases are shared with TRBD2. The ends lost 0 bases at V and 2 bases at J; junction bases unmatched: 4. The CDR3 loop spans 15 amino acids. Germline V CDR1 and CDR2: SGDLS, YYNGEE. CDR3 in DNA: TGTGCCAGCAGCGTAGCAGCGGGAGATGCCTACGAGCAGTACTTC. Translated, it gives CASSVAAGDAYEQYF.

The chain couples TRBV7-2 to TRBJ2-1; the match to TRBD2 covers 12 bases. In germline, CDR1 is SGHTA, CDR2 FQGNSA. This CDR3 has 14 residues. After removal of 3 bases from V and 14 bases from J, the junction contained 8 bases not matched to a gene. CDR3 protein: CASSFRLAGEREFF. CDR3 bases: TGTGCCAGCAGCTTTCGACTAGCGGGGGAAAGGGAGTTCTTC.

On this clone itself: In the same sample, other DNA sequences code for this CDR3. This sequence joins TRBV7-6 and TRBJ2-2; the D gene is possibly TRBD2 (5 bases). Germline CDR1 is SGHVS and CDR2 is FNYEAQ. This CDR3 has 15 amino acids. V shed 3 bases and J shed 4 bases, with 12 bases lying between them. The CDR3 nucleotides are TGTGCCAGCAGCTTGAGGCGGGTTGGCACCGGGGAGCTGTTTTTT. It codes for CASSLRRVGTGELFF.

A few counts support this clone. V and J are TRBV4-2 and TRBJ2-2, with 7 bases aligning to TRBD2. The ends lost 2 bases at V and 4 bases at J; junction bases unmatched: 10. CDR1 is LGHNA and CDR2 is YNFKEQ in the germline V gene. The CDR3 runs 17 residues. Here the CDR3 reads CASSQNKASGATGELFF. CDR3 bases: TGTGCCAGCAGCCAAAACAAGGCTAGCGGAGCCACCGGGGAGCTGTTTTTT.

CDR3 DNA: TGTGCCTCTAAGTTCGGTAGCGGGAGAGAATCTACGCAGTATTTT. Translating gives CASKFGSGRESTQYF. The chain is built from TRBV9 and TRBJ2-3; 9 bases are shared with TRBD2. V gave up 10 bases and J gave up 8 bases; unmatched junction bases: 17. Per germline, CDR1 SGDLS and CDR2 YYNGEE. The CDR3 is 15 residues long. The variable domain in full, completed from reference TRBV9 and TRBJ2-3, reads DSGVTQTPKHLITATGQRVTLRCSPRSGDLSVYWYQQSLDQGLQFLIQYYNGEERAKGNILERFSAQQFPDLHSELNLSSLELGDSALYFCASKFGSGRESTQYFGPGTRLTVL.

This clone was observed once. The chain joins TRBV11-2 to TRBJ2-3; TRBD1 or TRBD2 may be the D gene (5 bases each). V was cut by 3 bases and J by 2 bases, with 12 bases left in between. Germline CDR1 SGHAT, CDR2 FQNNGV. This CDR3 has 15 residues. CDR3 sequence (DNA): TGTGCCAGCAGCTTCGACGGGGCGATCACAGATACGCAGTATTTT. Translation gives CASSFDGAITDTQYF.

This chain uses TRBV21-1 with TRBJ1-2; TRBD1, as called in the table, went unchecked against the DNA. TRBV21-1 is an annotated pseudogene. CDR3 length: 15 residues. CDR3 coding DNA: TGTGCCAGCAGCAATGGGACAGGGGTCGTCTATGGCTACACCTTC. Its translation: CASSNGTGVVYGYTF.

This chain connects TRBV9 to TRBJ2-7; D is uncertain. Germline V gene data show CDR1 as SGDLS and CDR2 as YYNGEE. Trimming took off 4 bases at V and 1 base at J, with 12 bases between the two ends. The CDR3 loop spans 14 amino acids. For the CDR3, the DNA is TGTGCCAGCAGCCCCGTGGAAGGTTCCTACGAGCAGTACTTC. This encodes CASSPVEGSYEQYF.

CDR3 region: CASSIGGVDEQFF. The CDR3, as DNA: TGTGCCAGTAGTATAGGGGGGGTGGATGAGCAGTTCTTC. The rearrangement links TRBV19 to TRBJ2-1; TRBD2 might be the D (6 bases). The CDR3 loop spans 13 amino acids. Germline V gives CDR1 LNHDA, CDR2 SQIVND (reference sequence). The V end was cut by 1 base, the J end by 8 bases, with 9 bases between.

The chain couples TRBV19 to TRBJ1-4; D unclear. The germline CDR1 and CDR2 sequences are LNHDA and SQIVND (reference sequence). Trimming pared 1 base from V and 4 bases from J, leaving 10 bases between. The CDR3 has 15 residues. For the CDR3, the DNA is TGTGCCAGTAGTATAGGCGCGGTTAATAATGAAAAACTGTTTTTT. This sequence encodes CASSIGAVNNEKLFF.

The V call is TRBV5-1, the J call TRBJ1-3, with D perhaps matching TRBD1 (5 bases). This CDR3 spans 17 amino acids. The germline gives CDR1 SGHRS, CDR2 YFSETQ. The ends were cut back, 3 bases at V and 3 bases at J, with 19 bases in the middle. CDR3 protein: CASSSQSGGSRGNTIYF. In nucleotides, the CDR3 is TGCGCCAGCAGCTCCCAAAGCGGGGGTTCTCGTGGAAACACCATATATTTT.

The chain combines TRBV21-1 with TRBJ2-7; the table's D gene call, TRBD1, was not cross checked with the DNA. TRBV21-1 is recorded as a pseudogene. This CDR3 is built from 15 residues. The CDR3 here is CASSNEDRAGYEQYF. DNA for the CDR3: TGTGCCAGCAGCAATGAGGACAGGGCCGGGTACGAGCAGTACTTC.

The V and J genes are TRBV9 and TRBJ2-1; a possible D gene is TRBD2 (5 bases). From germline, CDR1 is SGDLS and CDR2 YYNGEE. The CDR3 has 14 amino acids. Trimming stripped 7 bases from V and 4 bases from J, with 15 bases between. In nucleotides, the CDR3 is TGTGCCAGCTCAGGAATGACGGGGTACAATGAGCAGTTCTTC. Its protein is CASSGMTGYNEQFF. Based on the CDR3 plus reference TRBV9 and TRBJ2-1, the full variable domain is DSGVTQTPKHLITATGQRVTLRCSPRSGDLSVYWYQQSLDQGLQFLIQYYNGEERAKGNILERFSAQQFPDLHSELNLSSLELGDSALYFCASSGMTGYNEQFFGPGTRLTVL.